This is a list of T cell receptor beta chains from one sample in a study of cytomegalovirus exposure and HLA in healthy donors. TCRdb keeps only in-frame clones here, not all; method: immunoSEQ multiplex PCR. The sample has 150,000 to 200,000 clones; approximately 77% are singletons. The specimen sequenced was PBMCs. The receptor set was obtained from a male donor in good health and CMV-seropositive. The CDR3 runs from the conserved cysteine through the conserved F or W. The D gene is left open where the match is weak. Clone size is shown for a subset of rows, as once, few, many or a class of expanded clone.

j_gene,abundance,v_gene,d_gene,CDR3aa,CDR3nt
TRBJ2-2,.,TRBV6-6,TRBD2,CASSYGAGANTGELFF,TGTGCCAGCAGTTACGGAGCGGGGGCGAACACCGGGGAGCTGTTTTTT
TRBJ1-5,.,TRBV5-6,.,CASSLGPGRSLDQPQHF,TGTGCCAGCAGTTTGGGACCAGGGCGCTCCCTAGATCAGCCCCAGCATTTT
TRBJ1-1,few,TRBV29-1,TRBD1,CSVSTGSLSTEAFF,TGCAGCGTATCGACAGGGTCTTTGAGCACTGAAGCTTTCTTT
TRBJ1-2,.,TRBV5-1,.,CASSLEQGYGYTF,TGCGCCAGCAGCTTGGAACAGGGTTATGGCTACACCTTC
TRBJ1-4,.,TRBV6-1,.,CASSDTGTTNEKLFF,TGTGCCAGCAGTGACACAGGGACAACTAATGAAAAACTGTTTTTT
TRBJ1-2,.,TRBV10-2,.,CASSEVGGNGYGYTF,TGCGCCAGCAGTGAGGTGGGGGGTAACGGCTATGGCTACACCTTC
TRBJ2-3,.,TRBV7-9,TRBD2,CASSARTSGGVTDTQYF,TGTGCCAGCAGCGCGCGGACTAGCGGGGGGGTCACAGATACGCAGTATTTT
TRBJ2-7,few,TRBV30,.,CAWSVLYTGQQHYEQYF,TGTGCCTGGAGTGTCCTGTACACGGGACAACAACACTACGAGCAGTACTTC
TRBJ2-4,.,TRBV2,TRBD1,CASILDRGDIQYF,TGTGCCAGCATCCTCGACAGGGGGGACATTCAGTACTTC
TRBJ2-7,.,TRBV5-1,.,CASKEAASLYEQYF,TGCGCCAGCAAGGAGGCGGCCTCGTTATACGAGCAGTACTTC
TRBJ2-1,.,TRBV15,.,CATSIAGDHEQFF,TGTGCCACCAGCATCGCAGGGGACCATGAGCAGTTCTTC
TRBJ2-5,.,TRBV7-6,TRBD1,CASSQGSRQGVGETQYF,TGTGCCAGCAGCCAGGGGAGTAGACAGGGGGTCGGGGAGACCCAGTACTTC
TRBJ2-3,.,TRBV6-5,TRBD1,CASKTQGVHTQYF,TGTGCCAGCAAGACCCAGGGGGTCCATACGCAGTATTTT
TRBJ1-3,.,TRBV11-3,.,CASSLDSSSGNTIYF,TGTGCCAGCAGCTTAGATTCCAGCTCTGGAAACACCATATATTTT
TRBJ1-6,.,TRBV6-5,.,CATSRDRSNSPLHF,TGTGCCACCAGCCGAGACAGGTCAAATTCACCCCTCCACTTT
TRBJ2-7,.,TRBV19,.,CASSSQVLGEQYF,TGTGCCAGTAGTTCCCAGGTCTTAGGCGAGCAGTACTTC
TRBJ2-1,.,TRBV9,TRBD2,CASSAGGGRNEQFF,TGTGCCAGCAGCGCGGGCGGGGGAAGGAATGAGCAGTTCTTC
TRBJ2-7,.,TRBV18,TRBD1,CASSPTGTGDQYF,TGTGCCAGCTCCCCTACCGGGACAGGGGACCAGTACTTC
TRBJ2-7,once,TRBV11-3,TRBD1,CASSLETGNEQYF,TGTGCCAGCAGCTTAGAGACAGGGAACGAGCAGTACTTC
TRBJ1-1,.,TRBV6-1,.,CASRVQAEAFF,TGTGCCAGCAGGGTACAGGCCGAAGCTTTCTTT
TRBJ1-4,.,TRBV2,TRBD1,CASSEDGGQVEKLFF,TGTGCCAGCAGTGAAGATGGGGGACAGGTTGAAAAACTGTTTTTT
TRBJ2-2,few,TRBV9,TRBD1,CASSVSSFGTGGHGELFF,TGTGCCAGCAGCGTCTCCTCTTTCGGGACAGGGGGCCACGGGGAGCTGTTTTTT
TRBJ2-7,.,TRBV10-2,.,CASRDLAREQYF,TGCGCCAGCAGGGATCTAGCACGCGAGCAGTACTTC
TRBJ2-3,.,TRBV7-9,TRBD1,CASSLSGTVREDTQYF,TGTGCCAGCAGCTTATCGGGGACAGTAAGGGAAGATACGCAGTATTTT
TRBJ2-7,.,TRBV6-5,.,CASRYRRGGGEQYF,TGTGCCAGCAGGTATCGGCGGGGAGGGGGCGAGCAGTACTTC
TRBJ2-1,.,TRBV2,.,CASTKEGQPFF,TGTGCCAGCACCAAGGAGGGACAGCCGTTCTTC
TRBJ1-1,few,TRBV12-5,.,CASGFSRNTEAFF,TGTGCTAGTGGTTTTAGCCGTAACACTGAAGCTTTCTTT
TRBJ1-1,.,TRBV9,.,CASTRGQGLMNTEAFF,TGTGCCAGCACCAGAGGCCAGGGGCTCATGAACACTGAAGCTTTCTTT
TRBJ2-2,few,TRBV10-1,.,CASSEGRDTGELFF,TGCGCCAGCAGTGAGGGCAGGGACACCGGGGAGCTGTTTTTT
TRBJ1-5,.,TRBV5-4,.,CASSFGWDQPQHF,TGTGCCAGCAGCTTCGGGTGGGATCAGCCCCAGCATTTT
TRBJ2-3,few,TRBV6-6,TRBD1,CASRAGTAYF,TGTGCCAGCAGGGCCGGGACAGCGTATTTT
TRBJ2-1,.,TRBV18,.,CASSPQEVYNEQFF,TGTGCCAGCTCACCACAGGAGGTCTACAATGAGCAGTTCTTC
TRBJ2-3,.,TRBV5-1,.,CASSLPTGNTQYF,TGCGCCAGCAGCTTGCCGACCGGGAATACGCAGTATTTT
TRBJ2-1,.,TRBV14,.,CASSQARSYNEQFF,TGTGCCAGCAGCCAAGCGCGCTCCTACAATGAGCAGTTCTTC
TRBJ2-7,.,TRBV7-9,.,CASSTQGGEGEQYF,TGTGCCAGCAGCACCCAGGGGGGAGAGGGCGAGCAGTACTTC
TRBJ2-7,.,TRBV9,.,CASSVAAGSEQYF,TGTGCCAGCAGCGTAGCTGCGGGTTCGGAGCAGTACTTC
TRBJ2-3,.,TRBV4-3,.,CASSQGRIPGLRGADTQYF,TGCGCCAGCAGCCAAGGCCGAATTCCGGGACTAAGGGGGGCAGATACGCAGTATTTT
TRBJ1-2,.,TRBV7-3,.,CASSLQGTDGYTF,TGTGCCAGCAGCTTACAGGGGACGGATGGCTACACCTTC
TRBJ2-3,.,TRBV5-1,TRBD2,CASSPGTSGGDYLYF,TGCGCCAGCAGCCCCGGGACTAGCGGGGGGGATTATCTGTATTTT